A selection of T cell receptor beta chains follows, all from one sample in a study of tissue T cells after allogeneic stem cell transplantation. Assay used: immunoSEQ multiplex PCR; TCRdb lists only in-frame clones, some missing. Among 2,500 to 3,000 clones, 50% to 65% were seen once, and the ten largest hold approximately 22%. The source material was duodenal tissue, sampled at autopsy. The receptors derive from a male patient at least 60 years old with steroid-refractory graft-versus-host disease after an allogeneic stem cell transplant. Some T cells may have originated in the graft donor. The CDR3 runs from the conserved cysteine through the conserved F or W. A D gene is named only where the DNA matches it firmly. Clone size is shown for a subset of rows, as once, few, many or a class of expanded clone.

CASSPGDSQNSPLHF	TRBJ1-6	-	15	-	TRBV9
CASGPMGGPSNQPQHF	TRBJ1-5	-	16	few	TRBV12-5
CASSHRGTDTQYF	TRBJ2-3	-	13	-	TRBV4-3
CASSSGQVEKLFF	TRBJ1-4	-	13	-	TRBV27
CASSLRTGENEQFF	TRBJ2-1	-	14	-	TRBV7-2
CASSLTVGTALPPTQYF	TRBJ2-3	-	17	few	TRBV7-8
CASSHTYREVELVENTIYF	TRBJ1-3	-	19	few	TRBV7-9
CASSPRGRGNEQYF	TRBJ2-7	-	14	-	TRBV27
CASSLAQGRPAFF	TRBJ1-1	-	13	-	TRBV5-4
CASSLRVYQPQHF	TRBJ1-5	-	13	few	TRBV7-2
CSARGTGELFF	TRBJ2-2	-	11	medium-sized	TRBV20-1
CSVEFRNIQYF	TRBJ2-4	-	11	-	TRBV29-1
CASSSRTGWRETQYF	TRBJ2-5	-	15	-	TRBV7-7
CASSPPGQSEKLFF	TRBJ1-4	TRBD1	14	-	TRBV18
CASNFRTNYGYTF	TRBJ1-2	-	13	-	TRBV2
CASSLDLDTQYF	TRBJ2-3	-	12	-	TRBV5-1
CASSPGTGENTIYF	TRBJ1-3	TRBD1	14	-	TRBV6-5
CAGTGEDTQYF	TRBJ2-3	TRBD1	11	-	TRBV7-9
CASSHLLAAAKNIQYF	TRBJ2-4	TRBD2	16	-	TRBV4-3
CASSASGGSSPGELFF	TRBJ2-2	TRBD2	16	-	TRBV10-2
CASSDRGIDNSPLHF	TRBJ1-6	TRBD1	15	few	TRBV6-1
CASSSGHRGLGYTF	TRBJ1-2	TRBD1	14	-	TRBV6-5
CASSRGTSGGAFYEQYF	TRBJ2-7	TRBD2	17	few	TRBV7-2
CASSLDSGGQRDTQYF	TRBJ2-3	TRBD2	16	-	TRBV2
CASRRTGGTSGERGKTFNEQFF	TRBJ2-1	-	22	-	TRBV21-1
CASSTGQGLLGREQFF	TRBJ2-1	TRBD1	16	-	TRBV5-1
CASNRWAEAFF	TRBJ1-1	-	11	medium-sized	TRBV7-9
CASSQFGIDEQYF	TRBJ2-7	-	13	-	TRBV14
CASSGLADTQYF	TRBJ2-3	TRBD2	12	-	TRBV7-2
CASSSSSPSIYF	TRBJ1-3	-	12	-	TRBV6-2/TRBV6-3
CASGIPGPAYEQYF	TRBJ2-7	-	14	medium-sized	TRBV19
CASSLLVIYGYTF	TRBJ1-2	-	13	-	TRBV7-2
CASSLGQGANQPQHF	TRBJ1-5	TRBD1	15	-	TRBV6-2/TRBV6-3
CASSLSGRFNEQFF	TRBJ2-1	-	14	-	TRBV7-9
CASSQSREQFF	TRBJ2-1	-	11	few	TRBV12-3/TRBV12-4
CASSFGRTNEKLFF	TRBJ1-4	-	14	-	TRBV11-1
CASGLGLERDTQYF	TRBJ2-3	-	14	-	TRBV12-5
CASSFRGGGQPQHF	TRBJ1-5	-	14	-	TRBV6-6
CASSLTQAVPYEHSEAFF	TRBJ1-1	-	18	medium-sized	TRBV7-6
CASSSPLQGNTEAFF	TRBJ1-1	-	15	-	TRBV7-9
CASSWPVGGGCKEQYF	TRBJ2-7	-	16	-	TRBV21-1
CASSPGEGAQPQHF	TRBJ1-5	-	14	few	TRBV18
CASSQGDDGQKYGYTF	TRBJ1-2	-	16	-	TRBV4-2
CAISERTGDEYGYTF	TRBJ1-2	TRBD1	15	-	TRBV10-3
CASSLGLAQTGELFF	TRBJ2-2	TRBD2	15	-	TRBV27
CATAQQGLKETQYF	TRBJ2-5	TRBD1	14	-	TRBV5-8
CASSLRGNQPQHF	TRBJ1-5	-	13	-	TRBV7-2
CASSQGTGFKSYEQYF	TRBJ2-7	-	16	few	TRBV4-2
CASSYSDRSAYGYTF	TRBJ1-2	TRBD1	15	-	TRBV6-2/TRBV6-3
CASSFETKAFF	TRBJ1-1	-	11	once	TRBV7-6
CASGSRSAGMIEQYF	TRBJ2-7	-	15	few	TRBV12-5
CASSLIRSPQGSSHEQYF	TRBJ2-7	-	18	-	TRBV11-2
CASSDRGIDNSPLHF	TRBJ1-6	TRBD1	15	-	TRBV6-6
CATSAQYGIDEQFF	TRBJ2-1	-	14	-	TRBV15
CAISESPGQGASNGYTF	TRBJ1-2	TRBD1	17	-	TRBV10-3
CASKFASGVGDTQYF	TRBJ2-3	TRBD2	15	-	TRBV27
CASSLGAGGGETQYF	TRBJ2-5	TRBD2	15	large	TRBV5-6
CASSRGTGLYEQYF	TRBJ2-7	TRBD1	14	-	TRBV7-9
CASSRGGAFNEQFF	TRBJ2-1	TRBD2	14	-	TRBV13
CASSPRKLSGNTIYF	TRBJ1-3	-	15	-	TRBV18